This T cell receptor (beta chain) was captured by sequencing in a study of blood T cell repertoires in COVID-19. Study summary: The cDNA or gDNA used as material had been derived from T cells, B-cell-depleted T cells, or PBMCs.

Original data processing: Cell counts per sample came from amplifying reference gene primers. Sequenced by immunoSEQ multiplex PCR; TCRdb stores in-frame clones only, minus some. V and J calls and clone size follow that table, whereas D and trimming were derived from the DNA. This sample has some 45,000 clones; 88% occur once, and the top ten carry over 11%. V was clipped by 4 bases and J by 4 bases, with 9 bases between them. This CDR3 region has 13 residues. Germline V gene lookup returns CDR1 KGHDR and CDR2 SFDVKD. The sequence came from a human donor in a cohort sampled during active COVID-19. Material for sequencing was peripheral blood. The chain joins TRBV24-1 to TRBJ1-2, with D possibly TRBD1 on 6 matching bases. CDR3 in DNA: TGTGCCACCAGTGAAGGACAGTTCTATGGCTACACCTTC. This codes for CATSEGQFYGYTF.